The entry that follows covers one T cell receptor beta chain sequence. This entry comes from a study of cytomegalovirus exposure and HLA in healthy donors. CDR3 size: 15 residues. CDR1 and CDR2 (germline): MRHNA, SNTAGT. J gave up 4 bases and V 3 bases, and 4 bases lay outside the gene matches. Primers included in the PCR were 60 Vbeta and 13 Jbeta primers. The table came from immunoSEQ multiplex PCR; TCRdb's copy has only in-frame clones and leaves some out. The top ten hold approximately 2.1% of the sample, which has about 150,000 clones, 72% seen once. The clonotype originates from a man aged 35 to 55 in good health and CMV-seronegative. This chain connects TRBV6-4 to TRBJ2-3; 10 bases are shared with TRBD2. The sequenced material came from PBMCs. The CDR3 here is CASSESGGASDTQYF. The CDR3 DNA reads as TGTGCCAGCAGTGAAAGCGGGGGGGCCTCAGATACGCAGTATTTT.